Listed below are T cell receptor beta chains from one sample, sequenced in a study of blood T cell repertoires in COVID-19. Here immunoSEQ multiplex PCR was the method, and the copy in TCRdb shows in-frame clones only, minus some. The data contain tens of thousands of clones, over 70% of them singletons. The source material was peripheral blood. These receptors were collected from a man older than 75 with active or convalescent COVID-19. Each CDR3 is given without its conserved first and last residue. Clone sizes are given selectively: once, few, many, or a class where the clone is expanded.

>TRBJ2-7|TRBV11-3|-
ASSPRDRETYEQY
>TRBJ2-7|TRBV19|-
ASGSVGQGLYEQY
>TRBJ2-5|TRBV10-3|-
AISKPGAETQY
>TRBJ2-2|TRBV11-3|-
ASSGGSVRGTGELF
>TRBJ2-5|TRBV4-1|-
ASSPKRLAGEETQY
>TRBJ1-5|TRBV3-1/TRBV3-2|-
ASSQRHLSEGQPQH
>TRBJ2-5|TRBV18|-
ASSPGGAETQY
>TRBJ2-2|TRBV2|-
ASSELGVANGELF
>TRBJ1-2|TRBV18|-
ASSLDITTISGYT
>TRBJ2-7|TRBV4-3|-
ASSPGTHTYEQY
>TRBJ2-1|TRBV24-1|-
ATSDQSGSSYNEQF
>TRBJ2-5|TRBV14|-
ASSRASGSYETQY
>TRBJ2-5|TRBV5-1|-
ASSLGPGQGETQY
>TRBJ2-5|TRBV5-3|-
ARRPRQGDQYQETQY
>TRBJ2-5|TRBV20-1|-
SASWEETQY
>TRBJ2-7|TRBV6-5|-
ASNLGPLPGSEQY
>TRBJ2-7|TRBV27|-
ASSLIPGSYEQY
>TRBJ1-1|TRBV6-6|-
ASSRLVNTEAF
>TRBJ2-3|TRBV9|-
ASSPGASGLPGTQY
>TRBJ1-5|TRBV6-1|once
ASSEEFYRAGNQPQH
>TRBJ2-7|TRBV6-2/TRBV6-3|few
ASSQRTSGWKQY
>TRBJ1-3|TRBV7-2|-
ASSFSGNTIY
>TRBJ1-1|TRBV19|-
ASSIEWGDTEAF
>TRBJ1-4|TRBV6-5|-
ASSFRRENEKLF
>TRBJ1-4|TRBV11-2|-
ASSFLRTNEKLF
>TRBJ1-2|TRBV7-3|-
ASSLDRGGGYT
>TRBJ2-5|TRBV7-8|-
ASSSVTAQETQY
>TRBJ2-5|TRBV6-5|-
ASRTSGSRETQY
>TRBJ1-1|TRBV30|-
AWTKGAGAF
>TRBJ1-2|TRBV2|-
ASSGWGRERGYT
>TRBJ2-7|TRBV7-3|-
ASSSGLAGVNEQY
>TRBJ1-1|TRBV6-6|-
ASRWDRDTEAF
>TRBJ2-4|TRBV5-5|-
ASSGGLAGQNIQY
>TRBJ2-3|TRBV7-9|-
ASSRAGEPDTQY
>TRBJ2-5|TRBV18|-
ASSPAVHSQETQY
>TRBJ2-7|TRBV2|few
ASSDSRVLY
>TRBJ2-5|TRBV7-6|-
ASSLNTGQETQY
>TRBJ1-1|TRBV5-1|few
ASSSGQPNTEAF
>TRBJ1-2|TRBV18|-
ASSGGPLEGYT
>TRBJ2-7|TRBV7-9|once
ASTQHQGQGRSYEQY
>TRBJ2-1|TRBV2|few
ASSEGGTMDNEQF
>TRBJ2-3|TRBV3-1/TRBV3-2|-
ASRPRTSGSTDTQY
>TRBJ2-7|TRBV10-3|-
AISRQEFYEQY
>TRBJ1-3|TRBV7-2|-
ASSRDRASNTIY
>TRBJ2-6|TRBV7-8|-
ASSLASGTGANVLT
>TRBJ2-1|TRBV5-6|-
ASSLDLWQGGNNEQF
>TRBJ2-5|TRBV5-1|once
ASSWTSEKETQY
>TRBJ1-1|TRBV19|-
ASSIVGTGVNTEAF
>TRBJ2-3|TRBV19|-
ASSRGGSSTDTQY
>TRBJ1-5|TRBV19|-
ASSSAGFNQPQH
>TRBJ2-1|TRBV27|-
ASTTAGGQYNEQF
>TRBJ2-7|TRBV7-9|-
ASSQAYRAEQY
>TRBJ2-7|TRBV27|-
ASSSSTSGSREQY
>TRBJ1-6|TRBV9|-
ASSGTANYRNSPLH
>TRBJ2-5|TRBV7-3|-
ASSLNGRAGTQY
>TRBJ1-2|TRBV12-3/TRBV12-4|few
ASRAGGGGYT
>TRBJ1-1|TRBV12-3/TRBV12-4|-
ASSIMNTEAF